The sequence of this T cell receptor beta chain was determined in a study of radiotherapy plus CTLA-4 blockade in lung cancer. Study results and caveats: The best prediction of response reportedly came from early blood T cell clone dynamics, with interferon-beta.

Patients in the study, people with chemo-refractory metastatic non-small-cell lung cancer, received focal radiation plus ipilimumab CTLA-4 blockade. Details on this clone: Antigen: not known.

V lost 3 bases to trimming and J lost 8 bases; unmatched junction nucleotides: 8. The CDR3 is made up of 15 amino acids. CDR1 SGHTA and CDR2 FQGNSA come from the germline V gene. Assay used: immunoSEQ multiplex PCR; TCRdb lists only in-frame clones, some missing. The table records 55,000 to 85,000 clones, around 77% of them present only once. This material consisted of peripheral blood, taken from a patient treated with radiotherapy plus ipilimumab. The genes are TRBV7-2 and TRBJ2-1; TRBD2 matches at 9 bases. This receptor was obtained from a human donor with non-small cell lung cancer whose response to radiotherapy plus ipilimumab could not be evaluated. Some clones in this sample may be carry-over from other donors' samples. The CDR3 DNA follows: TGTGCCAGCAGCTTGCTTGCGGGGGGGTGGGATGAGCAGTTCTTC. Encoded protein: CASSLLAGGWDEQFF.